The clone carrying this T cell receptor beta chain showed up just once. The source of the sample is a study of blood T cell repertoires in COVID-19. At the level of the study: The United States, Italy and Spain provided the acute and convalescent COVID-19 samples. PBMCs, B-cell-depleted T cells, or T cells were the source of the cDNA or gDNA that made up the material.

Authors' data handling: Reference gene primer amplification gave estimated nucleated cell counts. Sequencing used immunoSEQ multiplex PCR; TCRdb keeps in-frame clones, though not all of them. That table furnishes V, J and clone size, whereas the DNA furnished D and trimming. The profile shows 120,000 to 150,000 clones, about 87% of them singletons. The germline CDR1 and CDR2 sequences are MNHNY and SVGAGI (reference sequence). The CDR3 sequence is 17 residues long. V dropped 5 bases and J dropped 6; count of bases not matched to a gene: 13. The J gene is TRBJ2-5, the V gene TRBV6-6; 12 bases agree with TRBD2. The sequenced material came from peripheral blood. The receptor was derived from a human donor in a cohort sampled during active COVID-19. CDR3 sequence (DNA): TGTGCCAGCAGTCGGGGACTAGCGGGCCCGCAGGAGAAGACCCAGTACTTC. Amino acids: CASSRGLAGPQEKTQYF.